This T cell receptor beta chain was identified in a study of blood T cells in healthy people across ages. Study outcomes and limitations: Strong correlation was found linking TCR beta diversity to naive T cell percentage.

PCR was performed a second time for roughly 7 to 12 cycles using a sample-barcoded 5' primer and a J-beta primer mix. TCRdb reprocessed the 5' RACE reads via MiXCR and lists one record per CDR3 protein. This sample yields approximately 690,000 distinct CDR3 sequences, of which approximately 59% are seen a single time; over 35% belongs to the top ten. This clonotype was seen just once. Its antigen is currently unknown. CDR3 size: 15 residues. CDR1 and CDR2 from the germline V gene are SGDLS and YYNGEE. The ends were cut back, 0 bases at V and 7 bases at J, with 11 bases in the middle. Material for sequencing was blood. This chain uses TRBV9 with TRBJ1-6; no reliable D call. The sequence derives from a man aged 60 to 69 in good health. CDR3 nucleotides: TGTGCCAGCAGCGTAGCAGGAGGTGGGAATTCACCCCTCCACTTT. This gives the protein CASSVAGGGNSPLHF.